This T cell receptor beta chain was retrieved from a study of human thymus T cells (TCRdb year 2020). Turning to the overall study: TCR alpha and beta repertoires from roughly eight infant thymus samples and a few related peripheral blood samples were characterized in the study. The infant donors were roughly 7 to 250 days old, and the cohort included six or seven males and a couple of females. What the authors observed across the whole study: Highly overlapping thymic TCR repertoires among unrelated individuals were reported in the related research. Usage of V and J gene segments appeared to be biased in both the thymic and the peripheral blood repertoires. On average, thymus samples yielded about 730,000 unique TCRB clonotypes, whereas blood samples yielded roughly 80,000.

Using the immunoSEQ multiplex PCR assay, the TCRB and TCRAD loci were amplified from a standardized quantity of quality-controlled genomic DNA. Amplicons spanned the V(D)J region at a length sufficient to cover the CDR3 and identify V and J genes. The commercial immunoSEQ service was used to sequence amplicons on an Illumina platform. Regarding the original processing steps: Primer bias and sequencing errors were corrected as previously described, and TCRAD and TCRB definitions were based on the IMGT database. The repertoires were analysed using immunoSEQ Analyzer 3.0 and VDJTools for basic statistics, V/J segment usage, diversity estimates, rarefaction and pairwise overlap. Diversity was estimated using the Chao1, ChaoE, Efron-Thisted, Shannon and inverse Simpson indices, and was also estimated on datasets down-sampled to the size of the smallest sample. Repertoire overlap was determined by strict matching of CDR3 nucleotide sequence, V gene and J gene, and Jaccard-based multidimensional scaling clustering was applied. TCRdb retrieved this table from immuneACCESS and kept in-frame rearrangements only. Not all clones are present; in checked studies, unresolved V genes account for under half, and no reason is known for the remainder. V and J calls and clone size are as listed in that table; D and trimming were resolved from the DNA. The sample table holds 86,000 or so clones, of which nearly 98% were seen once. The top ten hold 0.031% of the sample.

Thymus tissue was collected as surgical resects that were removed during corrective cardiac surgery. In Finland, the donors were immunologically healthy infants who were having open corrective cardiac surgery for congenital heart defects. Thymocytes were freed from the tissue by mechanical means and kept at -70 degrees C as pellets of roughly 9-34 million cells. A QIAsymphony instrument was used to extract genomic DNA from the frozen cell pellets. Trimming removed 3 bases from V and 4 bases from J; the gene matches leave 18 bases unexplained. Spanning cysteine to phenylalanine, the CDR3 consists of 20 amino acids. Of all the DNA, just the CDR3 is kept, 60 bases in frame from base 1. CDR1 and CDR2, per the germline V gene (reference sequence), are LNHDA and SQIVND. For this clone: The antigen it binds to is not known. Per-nucleotide qualities are absent, and no much larger clonotype sits a single base away.

The chain employs TRBV19 and TRBJ2-2, and 9 bases in between align with TRBD1. Sequenced input: thymus tissue. This clonotype was obtained from a boy in the first two years of life with a congenital heart defect but otherwise immunologically healthy. The CDR3 reads CASSIDGDPGTGTGTGELFF. The nucleotide sequence is TGTGCCAGTAGTATTGATGGGGATCCCGGGACAGGGACTGGCACCGGGGAGCTGTTTTTT.